This is a list of T cell receptor beta chains from one sample in a study of neurological immune-mediated disorders. TCRdb reprocessed the 5' RACE reads via MiXCR and lists one record per CDR3 protein. The table records roughly 14,000 distinct CDR3 sequences, approximately 7.7% of them present only once. The sequenced sample was CD8+ T cells from blood. These receptors all come from a woman in her thirties or forties in good health. Each CDR3 is given with its conserved first and last residue. The order of the fields is clone size, D gene, J gene, V gene, CDR3 DNA, CDR3 protein. A D gene is named only where the DNA matches it firmly. Where a row states a size, it is once, few, many or the class of an expanded clone; other rows omit it.

many	NA	TRBJ2-2	TRBV12-3/TRBV12-4	TGTGCCAGCAGTTTAGGGTCCGGGGAGCTGTTTTTT	CASSLGSGELFF
many	NA	TRBJ1-1	TRBV20-1	TGCAGTGCTAGAGATCTTGGCACTGTGAACACTGAAGCTTTCTTT	CSARDLGTVNTEAFF
many	TRBD2	TRBJ2-3	TRBV9	TGTGCCAGCAGCGTAGAAGGACTAGCGACAGATACGCAGTATTTT	CASSVEGLATDTQYF
many	NA	TRBJ2-5	TRBV11-1	TGTGCCAGCAGCTTAGGTCTACAAGAGACCCAGTACTTC	CASSLGLQETQYF
many	NA	TRBJ1-5	TRBV23-1	TGCGCCAGCAGTGGGAAGCCCCAGCATTTT	CASSGKPQHF
few	NA	TRBJ2-3	TRBV7-2	TGTGCCAGCTGCGAACCCGGCCTTAGCACAGATACGCAGTATTTT	CASCEPGLSTDTQYF
many	NA	TRBJ2-3	TRBV10-3	TGTGCCATCAGTGAGTCGCTACTCCTTATCACAGATACGCAGTATTTT	CAISESLLLITDTQYF
many	NA	TRBJ1-5	TRBV5-8	TGTGCCAGCAGCTTGGTCGGGCAGCCCCAGCATTTT	CASSLVGQPQHF
many	NA	TRBJ1-2	TRBV24-1	TGTGCCACCAGTGATTTTCTTGGCTACACCTTC	CATSDFLGYTF
many	TRBD2	TRBJ2-5	TRBV20-1	TGCAGTGCTAGAGATGTTAGCGGGACAGAGACCCAGTACTTC	CSARDVSGTETQYF
many	TRBD2	TRBJ2-7	TRBV3-1	TGTGCCAGCAGCCAATTAGCGGGAGTTGACGAGCAGTACTTC	CASSQLAGVDEQYF
NA	NA	TRBJ2-1	TRBV7-3	TGTGCCAGCAACTCCTCCCCTAATGATCAGTTCTTC	CASNSSPNDQFF
many	NA	TRBJ2-5	TRBV9	TGTGCCAGCAGCTCCCCTGACGTCTTCCAGCACTTC	CASSSPDVFQHF
many	NA	TRBJ2-1	TRBV7-9	TGTGCCAGCAGCCAGGCTTACCACAATGAGCAGTTCTTC	CASSQAYHNEQFF
many	NA	TRBJ2-7	TRBV7-2	TGTGCCAGCAGCGGAGACCAGCGACCCTACGAGCAGTACTTC	CASSGDQRPYEQYF
many	NA	TRBJ2-2	TRBV7-9	TGTGCCAGCAGCTTAGGGCCCGCCGGGGAGCTGTTTTTT	CASSLGPAGELFF
many	NA	TRBJ1-1	TRBV5-1	TGCGCCAGCAGCTTCCTACTAGGGGTTTGGACTGAAGCTTTCTTT	CASSFLLGVWTEAFF
many	NA	TRBJ1-2	TRBV20-1	TGCAGTGCTCCAAACAGGGCCAACTATGGCTACACCTTC	CSAPNRANYGYTF
many	TRBD2	TRBJ2-2	TRBV20-1	TGCAGTGCTAGAGCTCCGGGACTAGCGGGAGTGACGGCTTCCGGGGAGCTGTTTTTT	CSARAPGLAGVTASGELFF
many	TRBD2	TRBJ2-3	TRBV28	TGTGCCAGCAGTCCGGGTGGACTAGCGGCTTTGGATACGCAGTATTTT	CASSPGGLAALDTQYF
many	NA	TRBJ2-7	TRBV27	TGTGCCAGCAGTTTAGGGGTTTTCTACGAGCAGTACTTC	CASSLGVFYEQYF
many	NA	TRBJ2-7	TRBV20-1	TGCAGTGCTAGTTTTTCCGGGATGTACGAGCAGTACTTC	CSASFSGMYEQYF
many	NA	TRBJ2-3	TRBV5-6	TGTGCCAGCAGCTTTGGGGGGGGGCGGGGCCGGGATACGCAGTATTTT	CASSFGGGRGRDTQYF
many	NA	TRBJ2-7	TRBV3-1	TGTGCCAGCAGCCATCCCCCCGAGAACTACGAGCAGTACTTC	CASSHPPENYEQYF
many	NA	TRBJ1-2	TRBV20-1	TGCAGTGCTAGAGTCCCCGGGAGCTATGGCTACACCTTC	CSARVPGSYGYTF
many	TRBD1	TRBJ2-2	TRBV27	TGTGCCAGCAGGCAGGGGGCTGCCGGGGAGCTGTTTTTT	CASRQGAAGELFF
many	NA	TRBJ2-1	TRBV5-1	TGCGCCAGCAGCTTGGTAGCGGCCAGCTCCTACAATGAGCAGTTCTTC	CASSLVAASSYNEQFF
many	TRBD1	TRBJ2-7	TRBV3-1	TGTGCCAGCAGCCCCCCTCGACAGGGAAGGAGGCAGTACTTC	CASSPPRQGRRQYF
many	NA	TRBJ2-1	TRBV6-6	TGTGCCAGCAGTTATCTATCGGATAATGAGCAGTTCTTC	CASSYLSDNEQFF
many	TRBD1	TRBJ2-2	TRBV7-6	TGTGCCAGCAGCTCATACAGGGGGCGGGACACCGGGGAGCTGTTTTTT	CASSSYRGRDTGELFF
many	TRBD2	TRBJ2-7	TRBV5-1	TGCGCCAGCAGGACCTCCAGCCAGCGGGGCTCCTACGAGCAGTACTTC	CASRTSSQRGSYEQYF
many	TRBD2	TRBJ2-1	TRBV9	TGTGCCAGCAGCGCGAGTGGGACTAGCGGGGGTACGAATGAGCAGTTCTTC	CASSASGTSGGTNEQFF
many	NA	TRBJ2-2	TRBV15	TGTGCCACCAGCAGCACAGTTCCACCGAACACCGGGGAGCTGTTTTTT	CATSSTVPPNTGELFF
many	NA	TRBJ2-2	TRBV13	TGTGCCAGCAGCTCCTGGGATTCGGAGCTGTTTTTT	CASSSWDSELFF
many	TRBD1	TRBJ1-2	TRBV5-1	TGCGCCAGCAGCTTGACAGGGGATCGTGGCTACACCTTC	CASSLTGDRGYTF
many	NA	TRBJ1-2	TRBV7-9	TGTGCCAGCAGCCCGACAGGTTACGGCTACACCTTC	CASSPTGYGYTF
many	NA	TRBJ1-3	TRBV7-6	TGTGCCAGCAGCGCCTACGGAACGAGCTCTGGAAACACCATATATTTT	CASSAYGTSSGNTIYF
many	NA	TRBJ2-1	TRBV7-2	TGTGCCAGCAGCTTTTATGGGCTGGGGAATGAGCAGTTCTTC	CASSFYGLGNEQFF
many	NA	TRBJ2-1	TRBV28	TGTGCCAGCAGTTTAGATAGGATGAAATACAATGAGCAGTTCTTC	CASSLDRMKYNEQFF
many	TRBD1	TRBJ1-5	TRBV6-5	TGTGCCAGCAGTTCAAACCGGGACAGGGTTGATCAGCCCCAGCATTTT	CASSSNRDRVDQPQHF
many	TRBD2	TRBJ2-1	TRBV5-1	TGCGCCAGCAGCCGGGGGGGCAATGAGCAGTTCTTC	CASSRGGNEQFF